A single sample is the source of the 10 T cell receptor beta chains below, sequenced in a study of blood T cell repertoires in COVID-19. Sequenced by immunoSEQ multiplex PCR; TCRdb stores in-frame clones only, minus some. The table includes about 150,000 clones, 86% detected once. The material sequenced was PBMCs or T cells enriched from blood (not recorded which). Receptor source: a man between 50 and 59 years old who had recovered from COVID-19.

The chain joins TRBV9 to TRBJ1-6; 10 bases line up with TRBD1. CDR1 is SGDLS and CDR2 is YYNGEE in the germline V gene. The ends lost 1 base at V and 10 bases at J; junction bases unmatched: 5. There are 15 residues in the CDR3. CDR3 sequence: CASSVSGTGVSPLHF. Written as DNA, the CDR3 is TGTGCCAGCAGCGTATCAGGGACAGGGGTCTCACCCCTCCACTTT.

The V gene is TRBV6-4, the J gene TRBJ2-7, with D hard to call. Trimming stripped 2 bases from V and 2 bases from J, with 10 bases between. This CDR3 is built from 14 residues. Germline V gene lookup returns CDR1 MRHNA and CDR2 SNTAGT. CDR3: CASSDPVLTYEQYV. The CDR3 coding sequence is TGTGCCAGCAGTGACCCAGTCCTGACCTACGAGCAGTACGTC.

This chain joins TRBV7-9 and TRBJ2-5; 12 bases match TRBD1. The germline V gene encodes CDR1 SEHNR and CDR2 FQNEAQ (reference sequence). J was trimmed by 0 bases and V by 4 bases; bases with no gene match: 9. The CDR3 contains 18 residues. CDR3 nucleotide sequence: TGTGCCAGCAGCTACACCCGGGACAGGGGGCAACACCAAGAGACCCAGTACTTC. It yields the protein CASSYTRDRGQHQETQYF.

This chain uses TRBV11-2 with TRBJ1-1, with TRBD1 matching 9 bases. This CDR3 has 15 amino acids. The germline V gene has CDR1 SGHAT and CDR2 FQNNGV. V gave up 8 bases and J gave up 0 bases; unmatched junction bases: 7. The chain's CDR3 is CASGPQGALNTEAFF. CDR3 DNA: TGTGCCAGCGGACCACAGGGGGCGTTGAACACTGAAGCTTTCTTT.

The chain combines TRBV5-5 with TRBJ2-7, with D maybe TRBD2 (5 bases). V was shortened by 4 bases and J by 7 bases, with 18 bases between the two germline ends. From germline, CDR1 is SGHKS and CDR2 YYEKEE (reference sequence). The CDR3 extends over 14 amino acids. The CDR3 loop reads CASSLHQTRREQYV. The CDR3 nucleotides are TGTGCCAGCAGCCTCCATCAGACCAGGAGGGAGCAGTACGTC.

A single count supports this clone. The chain couples TRBV6-5 to TRBJ2-2; D call uncertain. V lost 0 bases to trimming and J lost 3 bases, with 8 bases between them. Germline CDR1 and CDR2: MNHEY and SVGAGI. The CDR3 has 15 amino acids. The CDR3 spells CASSYSNRYTGELFF. The CDR3 DNA reads TGTGCCAGCAGTTACTCGAACAGATACACCGGGGAGCTGTTTTTT.

DNA of the CDR3: TGTGCCAGCAGCTCGTGGACAGTGAACACTGAAGCTTTCTTT. Translation gives CASSSWTVNTEAFF. The chain uses TRBV7-2 and TRBJ1-1, with D possibly being TRBD1 (6 bases). Germline CDR1 and CDR2: SGHTA and FQGNSA. The V end was cut by 4 bases, the J end by 0 bases, with 9 bases between. The CDR3 is 14 amino acids.

The chain has TRBV5-1 and TRBJ1-1; perhaps TRBD1 as D (5 bases). Trimming took 0 bases from V and 0 from J, leaving 9 bases between them. CDR1 is SGHRS, CDR2 YFSETQ, per germline. CDR3 length: 15 amino acids. The CDR3 sequence: CASSLGATVNTEAFF. CDR3 coding DNA: TGCGCCAGCAGCTTGGGTGCGACAGTGAACACTGAAGCTTTCTTT. Drawing the rest from reference TRBV5-1 and TRBJ1-1, the complete variable domain is KAGVTQTPRYLIKTRGQQVTLSCSPISGHRSVSWYQQTPGQGLQFLFEYFSETQRNKGNFPGRFSGRQFSNSRSEMNVSTLELGDSALYLCASSLGATVNTEAFFGQGTRLTVV.

V gene TRBV27 combines with J gene TRBJ2-3; 15 positions agree with TRBD2. J was trimmed by 5 bases and V by 5 bases; bases with no gene match: 5. The CDR3 spans 16 residues. Germline lookup yields CDR1 MNHEY and CDR2 SMNVEV (reference sequence). The CDR3 sequence: CASSPRTSGRVDTQYF. The CDR3 region has the DNA TGTGCCAGCAGTCCACGGACTAGCGGGAGGGTAGATACGCAGTATTTT.

The chain couples TRBV27 to TRBJ2-1, with D possibly matching TRBD2 (7 bases). V gave up 8 bases and J gave up 4 bases, with 18 bases separating them. The germline gives CDR1 MNHEY, CDR2 SMNVEV (reference sequence). The CDR3 spans 15 residues. CDR3: CASPVGGGAYNEQFF. In DNA form, the CDR3 reads TGTGCCAGCCCGGTCGGAGGGGGGGCGTACAATGAGCAGTTCTTC.